These T cell receptor beta chains were read from a single sample in a study of T-cell reconstitution after alpha-beta-depleted transplantation in children. TCRdb reprocessed the PCR reads with MiXCR, giving one entry per CDR3 protein. The table shows about 300,000 distinct CDR3 sequences, with over 7% occurring only once. The specimen comprised peripheral blood, sampled 360 days after TCRalphabeta/CD19-depleted stem cell transplant. All receptors come from a female patient younger than 10 who had a stem cell transplant for Fanconi anemia, so the T cells may come from the graft donor. Both conserved end residues are part of each CDR3. D genes are given only for firm matches. Not all rows give a size; the values are once, few, many and, for expanded clones, a class.

d_call: .
v_call: TRBV5-1
clone_size: many
j_call: TRBJ1-5
cdr3_aa: CASSYDIGNQPQHF
cdr3_nt: TGCGCCAGCAGCTACGACATTGGCAATCAGCCCCAGCATTTT

d_call: TRBD2
v_call: TRBV28
clone_size: many
j_call: TRBJ2-1
cdr3_aa: CASSFRNLAGKEFF
cdr3_nt: TGTGCCAGCAGTTTTAGAAACCTAGCGGGAAAGGAGTTCTTC

d_call: .
v_call: TRBV3-1
clone_size: many
j_call: TRBJ2-3
cdr3_aa: CASSQDPAGAGTDTQYF
cdr3_nt: TGTGCCAGCAGCCAAGACCCGGCAGGGGCCGGGACAGATACGCAGTATTTT

d_call: .
v_call: TRBV27
clone_size: .
j_call: TRBJ2-7
cdr3_aa: CASSLVRGLRREGYEQYF
cdr3_nt: TGTGCCAGCAGTTTAGTACGGGGGCTACGCAGAGAGGGCTACGAGCAGTACTTC

d_call: TRBD1
v_call: TRBV10-3
clone_size: .
j_call: TRBJ1-5
cdr3_aa: CAISESLLTGDQPQHF
cdr3_nt: TGTGCCATCAGTGAGTCGTTACTGACAGGGGATCAGCCCCAGCATTTT

d_call: .
v_call: TRBV6-5
clone_size: few
j_call: TRBJ1-2
cdr3_aa: CASSYAVDGSYGYTF
cdr3_nt: TGTGCCAGCAGTTACGCTGTGGACGGATCCTATGGCTACACCTTC

d_call: TRBD2
v_call: TRBV3-1
clone_size: many
j_call: TRBJ2-1
cdr3_aa: CASSPRGGKGLAGGQSNNEQFF
cdr3_nt: TGTGCCAGCAGCCCCAGAGGTGGAAAAGGACTAGCGGGGGGACAGAGTAACAATGAGCAGTTCTTC

d_call: .
v_call: TRBV28
clone_size: many
j_call: TRBJ2-7
cdr3_aa: CASVRGGASYEQYF
cdr3_nt: TGTGCCAGCGTCAGGGGGGGCGCCTCCTACGAGCAGTACTTC

d_call: TRBD2
v_call: TRBV10-3
clone_size: many
j_call: TRBJ2-3
cdr3_aa: CAISRETSGGLTDTQYF
cdr3_nt: TGTGCCATCAGCCGGGAAACTAGCGGGGGGCTCACAGATACGCAGTATTTT

d_call: .
v_call: TRBV5-6
clone_size: few
j_call: TRBJ2-5
cdr3_aa: CASRLHSLFRDEETQYF
cdr3_nt: TGTGCCAGCAGACTTCACTCCCTCTTTCGGGACGAGGAGACCCAGTACTTC

d_call: TRBD2
v_call: TRBV5-1
clone_size: many
j_call: TRBJ2-1
cdr3_aa: CASSEGGGAGSYNEQFF
cdr3_nt: TGCGCCAGCAGCGAGGGCGGGGGGGCCGGCTCCTACAATGAGCAGTTCTTC

d_call: TRBD2
v_call: TRBV29-1
clone_size: many
j_call: TRBJ2-1
cdr3_aa: CSVRESSYNEQFF
cdr3_nt: TGCAGCGTGCGGGAGAGCTCCTACAATGAGCAGTTCTTC